The clone carrying this TCR beta chain came up many times. The antigen remains unidentified. This record belongs to a study of CD8+ T cells in alopecia areata. The study's findings and limits: For baseline CD8+ expansion, any link to response stays uncertain with one nonresponder. Relative to normal scalp, lesional scalp, especially alopecia totalis/universalis, showed higher clonality.

The V gene end was trimmed by 4 bases and the J gene end by 5 bases; junction bases not matched to a gene: 7. This CDR3 has 15 amino acids. Treatment of the sample: oral pan-JAK inhibitor, 5-10 mg twice daily. PBMCs provided sorted CD4+ and CD8+ T cells. The authors extracted RNA and reverse transcribed it into cDNA as the sequencing template. The repertoire was sequenced with immunoSEQ multiplex PCR; TCRdb's copy has only in-frame clones and lacks some. The sample includes 210,000 or so clones, more than 55% seen only once; the top ten take 0.95% to 1.5%. This specimen was CD4+ T cells sorted from blood, taken at week 44, from a patient treated with tofacitinib. This clonotype was obtained from a human donor with alopecia areata. The V gene is TRBV23-1, the J gene TRBJ1-1, with 10 bases identical to TRBD1. TRBV23-1 is identified as an open reading frame with a role that is uncertain. The CDR3 spells CASSLPGQGRTEAFF. The CDR3 coding sequence is TGCGCCAGCAGTCTTCCGGGACAGGGGAGGACTGAAGCTTTCTTT.